The 20 T cell receptor beta chains presented below share a single source sample, sequenced in a study of control samples from healthy donors and cancer patients. Libraries were prepared by immunoSEQ multiplex PCR; TCRdb keeps only in-frame clonotypes and omits some of them. The table lists 120,000 or so clones, around 87% of them singletons, with 3.5% to 4% in the top ten. Source material: PBMCs. The receptors derive from a woman aged 55-69 years with lung cancer.

This sequence joins TRBV12-3 or TRBV12-4 and TRBJ2-5, with D hard to call. The CDR3 is 13 amino acids. Trimming removed 5 bases at V and 5 bases at J, with 12 bases between. The CDR3 nucleotides are TGTGCCAGCAGTCTGGGGATCGGGGAGACCCAGTACTTC. Protein sequence: CASSLGIGETQYF.

The V gene is TRBV20-1, the J gene TRBJ1-1; D is ambiguous. Trimming took 3 bases from V and 4 from J, leaving 6 bases between them. The length of the CDR3 is 11 residues. CDR1 and CDR2 from the germline V gene are DFQATT and SNEGSKA (reference sequence). The CDR3 loop reads CSARLGTEAFF. The CDR3 DNA reads as TGCAGTGCTAGGTTAGGCACTGAAGCTTTCTTT.

This clone showed up just a few times. The V call is TRBV3-1 (or the pseudogene TRBV3-2), the J call TRBJ1-2; TRBD1 matches 7 bases. With V trimmed by 3 bases and J by 8 bases, 3 bases remained unmatched. This CDR3 is 12 amino acids long. Germline CDR1 LGHDT, CDR2 YNNKEL (reference sequence). DNA for the CDR3: TGTGCCAGCAGCCATACAGGGGAGGGCTACACCTTC. This translates into CASSHTGEGYTF.

The V call is TRBV7-2, the J call TRBJ1-2; tentatively, D is TRBD1 (6 bases). Trimming took off 1 base at V and 2 bases at J, with 14 bases between the two ends. The CDR3 length is 16 residues. Germline CDR1 and CDR2: SGHTA and FQGNSA. The CDR3 nucleotides read TGTGCCAGCAGCTTAGGAGGGGGGGCAGGGAACTATGGCTACACCTTC. It codes for CASSLGGGAGNYGYTF.

This chain connects TRBV29-1 to TRBJ2-1, with D perhaps matching TRBD2 (6 bases). Looked up from germline, CDR1 is SQVTM and CDR2 is ANQGSEA. CDR3 length equals 13 residues. Trimming took off 6 bases at V and 6 bases at J, with 15 bases between the two ends. The CDR3 coding sequence is TGCAGCGTCGGGCGGGGAGCGAGCAATGAGCAGTTCTTC. Residues: CSVGRGASNEQFF.

The rearrangement links TRBV5-1 to TRBJ2-1, with 9 bases matching TRBD2. V shed 0 bases and J 4 bases; nucleotides not matched to a gene: 5. Per germline, CDR1 SGHRS and CDR2 YFSETQ. The CDR3 covers 16 residues. The CDR3 DNA follows: TGCGCCAGCAGCTTGGATTGGACTAGCGAGTACAATGAGCAGTTCTTC. It encodes CASSLDWTSEYNEQFF.

The chain recombines TRBV10-3 with TRBJ2-7; D is possibly TRBD2 (7 bases). The V end lost 0 bases, the J end lost 5 bases, and 14 bases lay between the germline ends. The length of the CDR3 is 15 residues. The germline V gene has CDR1 ENHRY and CDR2 SYGVKD. The CDR3 protein is CAISESRGGGNEQYF. As DNA, the CDR3 is TGTGCCATCAGTGAGTCGCGAGGGGGGGGCAACGAGCAGTACTTC.

The chain employs TRBV4-3 and TRBJ2-1; D ambiguous. The CDR3 runs 18 residues. In germline, CDR1 is LGHNA, CDR2 YSLEER. Trimming left V 0 bases short and J 0 bases short, with 15 bases between. In DNA, the CDR3 is TGCGCCAGCAGCCAAGACCCCTGGCGCCAGAGCTCCTACAATGAGCAGTTCTTC. Its protein is CASSQDPWRQSSYNEQFF.

The rearrangement uses TRBV27 and TRBJ2-3; D unclear. The germline gives CDR1 MNHEY, CDR2 SMNVEV (reference sequence). CDR3 length: 16 residues. V was trimmed by 4 bases and J by 4 bases, leaving 18 bases between them. The chain's CDR3 is CASSWALVGAADTQYF. The CDR3 coding sequence is TGTGCCAGCAGTTGGGCTCTAGTAGGCGCGGCAGATACGCAGTATTTT.

The chain carries TRBV11-3 and TRBJ2-1; D might be TRBD2 (5 bases). Trimming took off 1 base at V and 7 bases at J, with 17 bases between the two ends. CDR1 is SGHNT, CDR2 YENEEA, per germline. The CDR3 extends over 16 amino acids. CDR3 in amino acids: CASSLVPSSNVNEQFF. For the CDR3, the DNA is TGTGCCAGCAGCTTAGTTCCTAGCTCCAATGTGAATGAGCAGTTCTTC. Filled out from reference TRBV11-3 and TRBJ2-1, the complete variable domain reads EAGVVQSPRYKIIEKKQPVAFWCNPISGHNTLYWYLQNLGQGPELLIRYENEEAVDDSQLPKDRFSAERLKGVDSTLKIQPAELGDSAVYLCASSLVPSSNVNEQFFGPGTRLTVL.

This clone has a single count. The V gene is TRBV19, the J gene TRBJ1-1, with a tentative D call TRBD1 (5 bases). Germline values: CDR1 LNHDA, CDR2 SQIVND (reference sequence). The CDR3 totals 14 residues. V lost 6 bases to trimming and J lost 2 bases, with 13 bases between them. The CDR3 nucleotides are TGTGCCAGTAGGGATCGGGGGGAAAACACTGAAGCTTTCTTT. Translation: CASRDRGENTEAFF.

V gene TRBV5-1 combines with J gene TRBJ1-2; TRBD1 matches at 9 bases. Germline loops: CDR1 SGHRS, CDR2 YFSETQ. Trimming removed 4 bases from V and 3 bases from J; junction bases left unmatched: 10. This CDR3 has 16 amino acids. In nucleotides, the CDR3 is TGCGCCAGCAGCCCTGGACAGGGGAGAATGGACTATGGCTACACCTTC. Its protein product is CASSPGQGRMDYGYTF.

This clone was detected once. The chain has TRBV13 and TRBJ2-1, with 12 positions matching TRBD2. J was trimmed by 7 bases and V by 7 bases; bases with no gene match: 11. CDR3 length: 16 residues. Per the germline V gene, CDR1 is PRHDT and CDR2 is FYEKMQ (reference sequence). The CDR3 loop is CASTPRGLAGANEQFF. In DNA form, the CDR3 reads TGTGCCAGCACCCCGAGGGGACTAGCGGGTGCAAATGAGCAGTTCTTC.

Only a few counts were recorded for this clone. The chain links TRBV7-2 to TRBJ2-7, with 13 bases matching TRBD2. Germline values: CDR1 SGHTA, CDR2 FQGNSA. CDR3 size: 15 residues. V trimming: 1 base; J trimming: 3 bases; junction bases outside the gene matches: 0. CDR3 coding DNA: TGTGCCAGCAGCTTAGGACTAGCGGGGGGCTACGAGCAGTACTTC. Its translation is CASSLGLAGGYEQYF. Using reference TRBV7-2 and TRBJ2-7 for the parts outside the CDR3, the full variable domain is GAGVSQSPSNKVTEKGKDVELRCDPISGHTALYWYRQSLGQGLEFLIYFQGNSAPDKSGLPSDRFSAERTGGSVSTLTIQRTQQEDSAVYLCASSLGLAGGYEQYFGPGTRLTVT.

J is TRBJ2-1 and V is TRBV6-2 or TRBV6-3; no clear D. V was trimmed by 4 bases and J by 7 bases, leaving 8 bases between them. The CDR3 runs to 12 residues. Per germline, CDR1 MNHEY and CDR2 SVGEGT. CDR3 DNA sequence: TGTGCCAGCAGTTTATGGGCTAATGAGCAGTTCTTC. Amino acids: CASSLWANEQFF.

The chain recombines TRBV27 with TRBJ2-4, with 7 bases identical to TRBD2. The CDR3 runs to 17 residues. Germline assignment: CDR1 MNHEY and CDR2 SMNVEV (reference sequence). With V trimmed by 1 base and J by 5 bases, 11 bases remained unmatched. DNA for the CDR3: TGTGCCAGCAGTTTATATGGCTGGGAGGGGACCCAAAACATTCAGTACTTC. The encoded protein is CASSLYGWEGTQNIQYF.

This chain links TRBV5-4 with TRBJ1-1, with D perhaps matching TRBD1 (6 bases). The CDR3 consists of 17 residues. The germline CDR1 and CDR2 sequences are SGHNT and YYREEE (reference sequence). Trimming stripped 0 bases from V and 0 bases from J, with 15 bases between. CDR3 in DNA: TGTGCCAGCAGCTTGGCCGGGGGGGGCGAAATGAACACTGAAGCTTTCTTT. Translated: CASSLAGGGEMNTEAFF.

CDR3 nucleotide sequence: TGTGCCAGCAGCTTCGAGCGGAATCAGCCCCAGCATTTT. Amino acids: CASSFERNQPQHF. The gene calls are TRBV11-2 and TRBJ1-5, with D unresolved. V lost 3 bases and J 4 bases, leaving 7 bases between the germline ends. Germline lookup yields CDR1 SGHAT and CDR2 FQNNGV. There are 13 residues in the CDR3.

This clone was picked up one time. The V and J genes are TRBV19 and TRBJ1-4; possible D gene TRBD1, 5 bases. V was cut by 3 bases and J by 7 bases, with 12 bases left in between. The germline gives CDR1 LNHDA, CDR2 SQIVND (reference sequence). The CDR3 sequence is 14 residues long. Written as DNA, the CDR3 is TGTGCCAGTAGTATGGGGCAGGGAGGTGAAAAACTGTTTTTT. Its translation: CASSMGQGGEKLFF.

The chain is built from TRBV7-9 and TRBJ1-2, with D possibly being TRBD1 (6 bases). V lost 6 bases and J lost 4, with 15 bases in between. The CDR3 has 14 amino acids. CDR1 SEHNR and CDR2 FQNEAQ come from the germline V gene (reference sequence). The CDR3 region is CASRPGEESYGYTF. The CDR3 DNA reads TGTGCCAGCAGACCAGGGGAAGAGAGCTATGGCTACACCTTC.